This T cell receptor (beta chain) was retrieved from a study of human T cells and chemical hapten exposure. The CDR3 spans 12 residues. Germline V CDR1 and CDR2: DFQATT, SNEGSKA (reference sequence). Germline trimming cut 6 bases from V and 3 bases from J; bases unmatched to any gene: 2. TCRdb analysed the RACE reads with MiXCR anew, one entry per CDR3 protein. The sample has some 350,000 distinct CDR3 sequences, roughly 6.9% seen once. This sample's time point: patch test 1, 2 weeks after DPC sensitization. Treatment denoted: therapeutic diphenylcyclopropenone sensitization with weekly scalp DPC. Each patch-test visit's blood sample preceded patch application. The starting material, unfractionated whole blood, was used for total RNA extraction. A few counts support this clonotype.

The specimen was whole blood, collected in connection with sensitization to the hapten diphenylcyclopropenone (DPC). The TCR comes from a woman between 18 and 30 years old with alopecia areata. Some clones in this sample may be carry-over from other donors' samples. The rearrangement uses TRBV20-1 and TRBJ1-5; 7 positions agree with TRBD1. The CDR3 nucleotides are TGCAGTGCCGGGACAGACAATCAGCCCCAGCATTTT. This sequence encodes CSAGTDNQPQHF.